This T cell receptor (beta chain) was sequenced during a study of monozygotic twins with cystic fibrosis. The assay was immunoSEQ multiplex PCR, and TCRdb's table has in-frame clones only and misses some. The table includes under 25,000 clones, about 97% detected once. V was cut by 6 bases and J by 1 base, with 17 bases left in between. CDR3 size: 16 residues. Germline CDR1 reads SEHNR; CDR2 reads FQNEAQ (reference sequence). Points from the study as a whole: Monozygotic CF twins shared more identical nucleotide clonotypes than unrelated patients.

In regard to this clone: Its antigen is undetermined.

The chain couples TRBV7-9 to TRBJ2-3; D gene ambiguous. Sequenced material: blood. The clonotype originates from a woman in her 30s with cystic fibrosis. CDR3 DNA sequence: TGTGCCAGCAGTCCCATCCTACAGACCCGCACAGATACGCAGTATTTT. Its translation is CASSPILQTRTDTQYF.